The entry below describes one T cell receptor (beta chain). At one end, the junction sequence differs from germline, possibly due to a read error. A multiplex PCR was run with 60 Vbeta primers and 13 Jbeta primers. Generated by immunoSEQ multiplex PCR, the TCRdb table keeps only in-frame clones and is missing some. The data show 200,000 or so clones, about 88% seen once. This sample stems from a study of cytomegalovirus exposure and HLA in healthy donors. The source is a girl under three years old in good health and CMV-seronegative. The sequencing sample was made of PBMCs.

The CDR3 loop reads CASSPLTGGDYGYTF. The CDR3 DNA reads TGTGCTAGCAGCCCGCTGACAGGGGGCGACTATGGCTACACCTTC. The chain couples TRBV7-7 to TRBJ1-2; 10 bases fit TRBD1. The CDR3 loop spans 15 amino acids. CDR1 SSHAT and CDR2 FNYEAQ come from the germline V gene (reference sequence). Full variable domain (missing parts from reference TRBV7-7 and TRBJ1-2): GAGVSQSPRYKVTKRGQDVTLRCDPISSHATLYWYQQALGQGPEFLTYFNYEAQPDKSGLPSDRFSAERPEGSISTLTIQRTEQRDSAMYRCASSPLTGGDYGYTFGSGTRLTVV.